This TCR beta chain was captured by sequencing in a study of shared T cell receptors in the human thymus. Generated by immunoSEQ multiplex PCR, the TCRdb table keeps only in-frame clones and is missing some. The top ten clones hold roughly 0.01% of a sample with more than 550,000 clones, 80% to 90% of them seen once. In addition, the sample was reused for a study of human thymus T cells. That report notes: The people who donated were healthy Finnish babies having corrective surgery for congenital heart defects. Corrective cardiac operations yielded the resected thymus tissue. In thymic and blood repertoires alike, V and J usage looked biased. Unrelated people showed highly overlapping thymic repertoires, related research reported.

Sample: thymocytes. The origin of this receptor is a girl less than two years old with a congenital heart defect.

CDR3 nucleotides: TGTGCCAGCAGCTTGGGCCGCAGGGACGAGCAGTACTTC. Translation gives CASSLGRRDEQYF. The rearrangement joins TRBV5-5 to TRBJ2-7, with D possibly being TRBD1 (5 bases). Looked up from germline, CDR1 is SGHKS and CDR2 is YYEKEE (reference sequence). V lost 0 bases and J lost 5, with 9 bases in between. CDR3 length equals 13 residues.